The rows below give T cell receptor beta chains drawn from one sample of a study of response to subunit inactivated influenza vaccine. TCRdb analysed the RT-PCR reads with MiXCR anew, one entry per CDR3 protein. The table has about 780,000 distinct CDR3 sequences, approximately 17% seen once. The source was PBMCs from blood, collected around 5 days after vaccination. The receptors stem from a man aged 50 or older who received an inactivated influenza vaccine. Both conserved end residues are part of each CDR3. The D gene is left open where the match is weak. Not all rows give a size; the values are once, few, many and, for expanded clones, a class.

.	TRBV10-3	once	TRBJ1-2	CAISDQWTVHYGYTF	TGTGCCATCAGTGATCAGTGGACAGTCCACTATGGCTACACCTTC
.	TRBV5-1	.	TRBJ2-7	CASSLVGLVYEQYF	TGCGCCAGCAGCTTGGTCGGCCTAGTCTACGAGCAGTACTTC
TRBD2	TRBV11-2	many	TRBJ2-1	CASSLTSGSNVPTYNEQFF	TGTGCCAGCAGCTTGACTAGCGGGAGTAACGTACCCACCTACAATGAGCAGTTCTTC
TRBD1	TRBV28	.	TRBJ1-6	CASSFGQAFYNSPLHF	TGTGCCAGCAGTTTCGGACAGGCCTTTTATAATTCACCCCTCCACTTT
.	TRBV20-1	many	TRBJ1-4	CSATTTLEQKLFF	TGCAGTGCCACTACCACCCTAGAGCAAAAACTGTTTTTT
.	TRBV7-9	few	TRBJ1-4	CASSSLATNEKLFF	TGTGCCAGCAGTTCACTTGCAACTAATGAAAAACTGTTTTTT
TRBD1	TRBV9	.	TRBJ1-3	CASSGQGLSGNTIYF	TGTGCCAGCAGCGGACAGGGGCTCTCTGGAAACACCATATATTTT
.	TRBV12-3/TRBV12-4	.	TRBJ2-2	CASSLARRSGELFF	TGTGCCAGCAGTTTGGCCAGAAGATCCGGGGAGCTGTTTTTT
.	TRBV6-5	many	TRBJ2-7	CASSYRAWGSYEQYF	TGTGCCAGCAGTTACAGGGCCTGGGGTTCCTACGAGCAGTACTTC
.	TRBV7-2	.	TRBJ1-5	CASSLEAGTSSNQPQHF	TGTGCCAGCAGCCTCGAGGCAGGAACCTCTAGCAATCAGCCCCAGCATTTT
.	TRBV12-5	.	TRBJ1-5	CASGGGGQSSTTPYSNQPQHF	TGTGCTAGTGGTGGGGGCGGACAGTCCTCCACAACTCCTTATAGCAATCAGCCCCAGCATTTT
.	TRBV9	few	TRBJ2-3	CASRAGQSTDTQYF	TGTGCCAGCAGAGCGGGACAGAGCACAGATACGCAGTATTTT
.	TRBV6-5	few	TRBJ2-1	CASSYSGGTGGNEQFF	TGTGCCAGCAGTTACTCGGGGGGGACAGGAGGGAATGAGCAGTTCTTC
.	TRBV20-1	.	TRBJ2-5	CSAKGGRQQETQYF	TGCAGTGCAAAAGGGGGGCGACAGCAAGAGACCCAGTACTTC
.	TRBV7-9	few	TRBJ2-5	CASSLAHGARQETQYF	TGTGCCAGCAGCTTAGCGCATGGGGCCAGACAAGAGACCCAGTACTTC
TRBD1	TRBV29-1	few	TRBJ2-1	CSAKGGEHSYNEQFF	TGCAGCGCCAAAGGGGGCGAACACTCCTACAATGAGCAGTTCTTC
.	TRBV24-1	.	TRBJ2-1	CATSQASSYNEQFF	TGTGCCACCTCCCAGGCGAGCTCCTACAATGAGCAGTTCTTC
.	TRBV24-1	few	TRBJ2-1	CATSDMDSSYNEQFF	TGTGCCACCAGTGATATGGACAGTTCCTACAATGAGCAGTTCTTC
.	TRBV29-1	few	TRBJ2-7	CSVVGLSPYEQYF	TGCAGCGTTGTTGGACTAAGCCCCTACGAGCAGTACTTC
TRBD2	TRBV11-2	.	TRBJ2-1	CASSFPRAGVRQFF	TGTGCCAGCAGCTTCCCTAGAGCGGGAGTACGACAGTTCTTC
.	TRBV6-1	.	TRBJ2-7	CASSEWGSLNYEQYF	TGTGCCAGCAGTGAATGGGGCAGCCTGAACTACGAGCAGTACTTC
.	TRBV7-2	.	TRBJ2-2	CASSRADRNTGELFF	TGTGCCAGCAGCCGAGCGGACAGGAACACCGGGGAGCTGTTTTTT
.	TRBV4-1	.	TRBJ2-1	CASSEPHNYNEQFF	TGCGCCAGCAGCGAACCTCACAATTACAATGAGCAGTTCTTC
TRBD2	TRBV4-1	.	TRBJ2-4	CASSQEFGASGGAGSKNIQYF	TGCGCCAGCAGCCAAGAGTTTGGCGCTAGCGGGGGGGCGGGGTCCAAAAACATTCAGTACTTC